Listed below are T cell receptor beta chains from one sample, sequenced in a study of breast tumors, draining lymph nodes, adjacent tissues. TCRdb ran MiXCR on the multiplex PCR reads and lists one entry per CDR3 protein. Of about 21,000 distinct CDR3 sequences listed, about half are singletons. Sequenced material: breast tumor tissue. The receptors here all came from a female donor with breast cancer. Some clones in this sample may be carry-over from other donors' samples. Each CDR3 is given with its conserved first and last residue. The order of the fields is D gene, clone size, V gene, J gene, CDR3 protein, CDR3 DNA. D genes are given only for firm matches. Expanded clones are given a class, and other clones once, few, many or no size at all.

NA	large	TRBV10-3	TRBJ1-3	CAIRRRTGNTIYF	TGTGCCATCAGGAGGAGAACTGGAAACACCATATATTTT
NA	many	TRBV11-3	TRBJ2-5	CASSLRQGGETQYF	TGTGCCAGCAGCTTGAGGCAGGGAGGAGAGACCCAGTACTTC
TRBD1	NA	TRBV12-3/TRBV12-4	TRBJ1-5	CASSPRPVGTGADQPQHF	TGTGCCAGCAGTCCCCGCCCGGTGGGGACAGGGGCCGATCAGCCCCAGCATTTT
TRBD1	medium-sized	TRBV20-1	TRBJ1-5	CSARDGTVNQPQHF	TGCAGTGCTAGAGATGGGACAGTCAATCAGCCCCAGCATTTT
NA	many	TRBV3-1	TRBJ2-7	CASSRSLKYYEQYF	TGTGCCAGCAGCCGTTCTCTAAAATACTACGAGCAGTACTTC
NA	medium-sized	TRBV7-8	TRBJ2-1	CASSLGLASYNEQFF	TGTGCCAGCAGCTTAGGGCTAGCATCCTACAATGAGCAGTTCTTC
TRBD2	NA	TRBV7-7	TRBJ2-3	CASSLARGSADTQYF	TGTGCTAGCAGCTTAGCGCGGGGGTCGGCAGATACGCAGTATTTT
NA	medium-sized	TRBV6-4	TRBJ2-3	CASSDEDRGATDTQYF	TGTGCCAGCAGTGACGAGGACAGAGGGGCCACAGATACGCAGTATTTT
NA	many	TRBV7-3	TRBJ1-2	CASSPGGAESTSYGYTF	TGTGCCAGCAGCCCGGGGGGGGCCGAGAGTACCTCCTATGGCTACACCTTC
NA	NA	TRBV11-2	TRBJ2-1	CASSLVTPGTLTYNEQFF	TGTGCCAGCAGCTTAGTAACACCCGGGACACTAACTTACAATGAGCAGTTCTTC
TRBD2	many	TRBV15	TRBJ2-5	CATMSWGLAGGIEEETQYF	TGTGCCACCATGTCGTGGGGGCTAGCGGGAGGGATTGAAGAAGAGACCCAGTACTTC
NA	NA	TRBV6-2/TRBV6-3	TRBJ1-2	CASSFGGNYGYTF	TGTGCCAGCAGTTTCGGGGGGAACTATGGCTACACCTTC
NA	NA	TRBV4-1	TRBJ1-5	CASSQDGWQPQHF	TGCGCCAGCAGCCAAGATGGTTGGCAGCCCCAGCATTTT
TRBD2	NA	TRBV20-1	TRBJ2-1	CSATELAHNEQFF	TGCAGTGCTACCGAACTAGCGCACAATGAGCAGTTCTTC
TRBD1	many	TRBV19	TRBJ1-5	CASSIRTGGVRSQHF	TGTGCCAGTAGTATCCGGACAGGGGGCGTTAGGTCCCAGCATTTT
TRBD2	NA	TRBV10-2	TRBJ2-7	CASSDGTSGRGYEQYF	TGCGCCAGCAGTGACGGTACTAGCGGGAGGGGTTACGAGCAGTACTTC
NA	many	TRBV24-1	TRBJ1-5	CATKSASNQPQHF	TGTGCCACCAAATCGGCTAGCAATCAGCCCCAGCATTTT
NA	many	TRBV6-5	TRBJ2-1	CASSHAGPHYNEQFF	TGTGCCAGCAGTCACGCGGGACCCCACTACAATGAGCAGTTCTTC